These 30 T cell receptor beta chains originate from one sample sequenced in a study of T cell responses to AZD1222 COVID-19 vaccine. Method: immunoSEQ multiplex PCR; TCRdb's copy keeps in-frame clones and lacks some. The sample lists around 130,000 clones; 86% were seen once. The starting material was peripheral blood, obtained on day 0 of AZD1222 vaccination. The receptor source for this set is an adult in good health.

The chain is built from TRBV6-2 or TRBV6-3 and TRBJ2-1, with TRBD2 as a possible D gene (7 bases). CDR1 is MNHEY and CDR2 is SVGEGT in the germline V gene. V was trimmed by 4 bases and J by 7 bases, leaving 14 bases between them. The CDR3 consists of 14 residues. CDR3: CASSWGRGTNEQFF. DNA for the CDR3: TGTGCCAGCAGTTGGGGGAGGGGGACGAATGAGCAGTTCTTC.

This clone was observed once. V and J are TRBV9 and TRBJ1-6; possible D gene TRBD1, 6 bases. CDR1 and CDR2 from the germline V gene are SGDLS and YYNGEE. Trimming cost V 4 bases and J 5 bases, with 13 bases left between them. CDR3 length: 15 residues. CDR3 amino acids: CASSPRTDHNSPLHF. In DNA, the CDR3 is TGTGCCAGCAGCCCAAGGACAGACCATAATTCACCCCTCCACTTT.

V usage is TRBV5-1 and J usage is TRBJ2-7; a weak D match, TRBD2 (6 bases). CDR1 and CDR2 (germline): SGHRS, YFSETQ. Trimming pared 6 bases from V and 7 bases from J, leaving 20 bases between. The CDR3 length is 14 residues. The CDR3 is CASISFPGDREQYF. Written as DNA, the CDR3 is TGCGCCAGCATCTCATTCCCGGGGGATCGGGAGCAGTACTTC.

The chain couples TRBV11-2 to TRBJ1-6; 9 nucleotides align to TRBD1. From germline, CDR1 is SGHAT and CDR2 FQNNGV. This CDR3 spans 15 amino acids. Unmatched junction bases numbered 9, after V lost 5 bases and J lost 10 bases. The CDR3 spells CASSIQGTGLSPLHF. The CDR3 DNA sequence: TGTGCCAGCAGCATCCAGGGGACAGGGCTCTCACCCCTCCACTTT.

The V gene is TRBV18, the J gene TRBJ1-1; weak D call: TRBD1 (5 bases). The CDR3 spans 15 residues. The germline V gene has CDR1 KGHSH and CDR2 LQKENI. V was trimmed by 7 bases and J by 3 bases, leaving 18 bases between them. This CDR3 reads CASFALGGGDTEAFF. The CDR3 DNA reads as TGTGCCAGCTTCGCTCTAGGTGGGGGGGACACTGAAGCTTTCTTT.

This chain connects TRBV24-1 to TRBJ1-1, with TRBD1 identical over 8 bases. V lost 4 bases and J lost 7; bases outside the gene matches: 10. The CDR3 sequence is 15 residues long. Germline CDR1 reads KGHDR; CDR2 reads SFDVKD. This chain's CDR3 is CATSDVGQGPGEAFF. DNA for the CDR3: TGTGCCACCAGTGACGTAGGACAGGGACCCGGTGAAGCTTTCTTT.

V is TRBV19 and J is TRBJ1-2, with D hard to call. Germline CDR1 is LNHDA and CDR2 is SQIVND (reference sequence). The CDR3 consists of 12 residues. V dropped 3 bases and J dropped 7 bases, with 9 bases sitting between them. CDR3 sequence reads: CASSIRSGGYTF. In nucleotides, the CDR3 is TGTGCCAGTAGTATTAGGTCCGGTGGCTACACCTTC.

The V and J genes are TRBV27 and TRBJ2-3; 12 bases agree with TRBD1. There are 15 residues in the CDR3. Per the germline V gene, CDR1 is MNHEY and CDR2 is SMNVEV (reference sequence). Unmatched junction bases numbered 7, after V lost 8 bases and J lost 4 bases. The CDR3 nucleotides read TGTGCCAGCCGGGACAGGGGGCTTCCTGCAGATACGCAGTATTTT. Its translation: CASRDRGLPADTQYF.

The chain links TRBV9 to TRBJ1-2, with D possibly being TRBD1 (5 bases). This CDR3 region has 16 residues. The V end lost 2 bases, the J end lost 8 bases, and 22 bases lay between the germline ends. The germline gives CDR1 SGDLS, CDR2 YYNGEE. The DNA for the CDR3 is TGTGCCAGCAGCGTCGATACGCAGGGACGAGGTTACGGCTACACCTTC. It yields the protein CASSVDTQGRGYGYTF.

The chain couples TRBV6-5 to TRBJ2-1; D call uncertain. V gave up 5 bases and J gave up 9 bases, with 11 bases separating them. Per the germline V gene, CDR1 is MNHEY and CDR2 is SVGAGI. The CDR3 extends over 12 amino acids. The CDR3 DNA is TGTGCCAGCAGTACGTCTAGTAGTGAGCAGTTCTTC. This encodes CASSTSSSEQFF.

The rearrangement uses TRBV28 and TRBJ1-4, with unresolved D. Germline V lookup: CDR1 MDHEN, CDR2 SYDVKM. This CDR3 has 15 amino acids. V shed 5 bases and J shed 7 bases, with 17 bases lying between them. CDR3 sequence: CASSPPVGMSEKLFF. The CDR3, as DNA: TGTGCCAGCAGTCCTCCGGTAGGGATGAGTGAAAAACTGTTTTTT.

The V and J genes are TRBV6-5 and TRBJ2-7, with 7 bases fitting TRBD2. V was clipped by 0 bases and J by 0 bases; unmatched bases: 2. The CDR3 runs to 15 residues. CDR1 and CDR2 (germline): MNHEY, SVGAGI. The CDR3 is CASSYSRGSSYEQYF. The CDR3 region has the DNA TGTGCCAGCAGTTACTCGCGGGGGAGCTCCTACGAGCAGTACTTC.

The V gene is TRBV4-1, the J gene TRBJ1-4, with TRBD1 matching over 9 bases. The CDR3 consists of 16 residues. The J segment lost 5 bases and the V segment lost 3 bases, leaving 7 bases of the junction unmatched. CDR1 is MGHRA, CDR2 YSYEKL, per germline. CDR3 in amino acids: CASSQPPGQGNEKLFF. CDR3 coding DNA: TGCGCCAGCAGCCAGCCGCCGGGACAGGGAAATGAAAAACTGTTTTTT.

The rearrangement joins TRBV5-1 to TRBJ2-7; 9 positions match TRBD2. V trimming: 4 bases; J trimming: 0 bases; junction bases outside the gene matches: 5. Germline loops: CDR1 SGHRS, CDR2 YFSETQ. CDR3 length equals 15 residues. This CDR3 is CASSMLAGHSYEQYF. In DNA, the CDR3 is TGCGCCAGCAGCATGCTAGCGGGGCACTCCTACGAGCAGTACTTC.

The DNA of the CDR3 is TGTGCCAGCAGTGTAGGACAGGGCTACTACGAGCAGTACTTC. It is translated as CASSVGQGYYEQYF. The V gene is TRBV28, the J gene TRBJ2-7; 8 nucleotides align to TRBD1. The germline V gene has CDR1 MDHEN and CDR2 SYDVKM. The V and J ends lost 5 bases and 3 bases, in that order; junction bases with no gene match: 6. The CDR3 is 14 residues long. The variable domain in full, completed from reference TRBV28 and TRBJ2-7, reads DVKVTQSSRYLVKRTGEKVFLECVQDMDHENMFWYRQDPGLGLRLIYFSYDVKMKEKGDIPEGYSVSREKKERFSLILESASTNQTSMYLCASSVGQGYYEQYFGPGTRLTVT.

The rearrangement links TRBV5-1 to TRBJ2-7; TRBD1 aligns across 7 bases. The length of the CDR3 is 14 residues. With 2 bases clipped from V and 6 bases from J, the junction kept 8 bases outside the gene matches. In germline, CDR1 is SGHRS, CDR2 YFSETQ. CDR3: CASSLGGSYGEQYF. The CDR3 DNA is TGCGCCAGCAGCTTAGGGGGCTCATACGGCGAGCAGTACTTC.

This chain joins TRBV27 and TRBJ2-3; 9 bases map to TRBD2. The CDR3 sequence is 15 residues long. CDR1 is MNHEY, CDR2 SMNVEV, per germline (reference sequence). With 5 bases clipped from V and 2 bases from J, the junction kept 5 bases outside the gene matches. The CDR3 loop reads CASSPLAGLTDTQYF. The CDR3 DNA is TGTGCCAGCAGTCCCCTAGCGGGGCTCACAGATACGCAGTATTTT.

Here the CDR3 reads CASSQDAGRSMNTEAFF. CDR3 sequence (DNA): TGTGCCAGCAGCCAAGATGCCGGCAGAAGCATGAACACTGAAGCTTTCTTT. V and J are TRBV4-2 and TRBJ1-1; no firm D call. Germline V CDR1 and CDR2: LGHNA, YNFKEQ. V shed 0 bases and J shed 0 bases, with 14 bases lying between them. This CDR3 comprises 17 residues.

The chain combines TRBV19 with TRBJ1-1; possible D gene TRBD1, 5 bases. The CDR3 consists of 14 residues. CDR1 and CDR2 (germline): LNHDA, SQIVND (reference sequence). V lost 4 bases and J lost 3, with 12 bases in between. CDR3 region: CASSTPRGHTEAFF. The CDR3 nucleotides read TGTGCCAGTAGTACACCAAGGGGTCACACTGAAGCTTTCTTT. Complete variable domain (other parts from reference TRBV19 and TRBJ1-1): DGGITQSPKYLFRKEGQNVTLSCEQNLNHDAMYWYRQDPGQGLRLIYYSQIVNDFQKGDIAEGYSVSREKKESFPLTVTSAQKNPTAFYLCASSTPRGHTEAFFGQGTRLTVV.

The chain has TRBV3-1 (or the pseudogene TRBV3-2) and TRBJ2-7; the D is unclear. The CDR3 sequence is 14 residues long. V lost 7 bases, J lost 2 bases, and 15 bases lay in between. Looked up from germline, CDR1 is LGHDT and CDR2 is YNNKEL (reference sequence). The CDR3 coding sequence is TGTGCCAGCACCCCCGGAGACGGCGCCTACGAGCAGTACTTC. Encoded protein: CASTPGDGAYEQYF.

The chain joins TRBV5-1 to TRBJ1-4, with a possible D match to TRBD1 (5 bases). The CDR3 length is 13 residues. The V and J ends lost 5 bases and 12 bases respectively, with 17 bases between them. Germline CDR1 reads SGHRS; CDR2 reads YFSETQ. The CDR3 nucleotides are TGCGCCAGCAGTAAAATCCGGGACGCCCAACTGTTTTTT. It codes for CASSKIRDAQLFF.

J is TRBJ2-5 and V is TRBV5-8, with 15 bases that match TRBD2. Germline V gene sequence: CDR1 SGHTS, CDR2 YDEGEE. This CDR3 is built from 17 residues. V was pared by 4 bases and J by 3 bases, with 7 bases of the junction left unmatched. This CDR3 is CASSPGLAGGNEETQYF. In DNA, the CDR3 is TGTGCCAGCAGCCCGGGACTAGCGGGAGGAAATGAAGAGACCCAGTACTTC.

This clone was found once. The chain combines TRBV27 with TRBJ1-2, with a possible D match to TRBD1 (6 bases). Per germline, CDR1 MNHEY and CDR2 SMNVEV (reference sequence). The CDR3 covers 15 residues. V lost 5 bases and J lost 6, with 19 bases in between. The CDR3 sequence: CASSLRGGKRNGYTF. CDR3 DNA: TGTGCCAGCAGTCTTAGGGGGGGCAAAAGGAATGGCTACACCTTC.

The CDR3 protein is CASSLAEMNTEAFF. The CDR3 DNA reads TGTGCCAGCAGCTTAGCAGAGATGAACACTGAAGCTTTCTTT. This chain joins TRBV7-6 and TRBJ1-1; the D is unclear. Germline V lookup: CDR1 SGHVS, CDR2 FNYEAQ. The CDR3 loop spans 14 amino acids. V lost 0 bases to trimming and J lost 0 bases, with 5 bases between them.

The chain employs TRBV27 and TRBJ2-1; D perhaps matches TRBD2 (6 bases). Germline V gene data show CDR1 as MNHEY and CDR2 as SMNVEV (reference sequence). V lost 6 bases and J 7 bases, leaving 22 bases between the germline ends. CDR3 length equals 16 residues. The DNA of the CDR3 is TGTGCCAGCAGAAAGGGGACTGGCGTGAGGGTGAATGAGCAGTTCTTC. It translates to CASRKGTGVRVNEQFF.

The chain couples TRBV6-5 to TRBJ2-1, with 7 bases that match TRBD1. Trimming took 8 bases from V and 4 from J; bases not matched to a gene: 11. CDR1 and CDR2 (germline): MNHEY, SVGAGI. The CDR3 length is 15 residues. The CDR3 nucleotides read TGTGCCAGCTTAGGGACGGGCAGGGGGTACAATGAGCAGTTCTTC. Amino acids: CASLGTGRGYNEQFF.

This chain joins TRBV7-3 and TRBJ1-5; no clear D. This CDR3 contains 13 residues. Germline V gene lookup returns CDR1 SGHTA and CDR2 FQGTGA. Trimming pared 1 base from V and 4 bases from J, leaving 5 bases between. The DNA of the CDR3 is TGTGCCAGCAGCTTAAATGAAAATCAGCCCCAGCATTTT. This encodes CASSLNENQPQHF. Supplemented by reference TRBV7-3 and TRBJ1-5, the full variable domain reads GAGVSQTPSNKVTEKGKYVELRCDPISGHTALYWYRQSLGQGPEFLIYFQGTGAADDSGLPNDRFFAVRPEGSVSTLKIQRTERGDSAVYLCASSLNENQPQHFGDGTRLSIL.

The chain is built from TRBV9 and TRBJ1-2; 8 bases are shared with TRBD1. This CDR3 has 15 amino acids. V trimming: 0 bases; J trimming: 1 base; junction bases outside the gene matches: 2. Germline assignment: CDR1 SGDLS and CDR2 YYNGEE. The CDR3 nucleotides are TGTGCCAGCAGCGTAGGGACAGGGTATAACTATGGCTACACCTTC. Translated, it gives CASSVGTGYNYGYTF.

The gene calls are TRBV29-1 and TRBJ2-1; 11 bases are shared with TRBD2. Trimming cost V 8 bases and J 5 bases; bases outside gene matches: 5. The CDR3 spans 13 residues. Germline V CDR1 and CDR2: SQVTM, ANQGSEA. Written as DNA, the CDR3 is TGCAGCTGTGGGACTAGCGGTGACAATGAGCAGTTCTTC. It is translated as CSCGTSGDNEQFF.

This chain connects TRBV10-3 to TRBJ1-1, with 7 positions matching TRBD1. The germline gives CDR1 ENHRY, CDR2 SYGVKD. J was trimmed by 4 bases and V by 3 bases; bases with no gene match: 8. The CDR3 is 15 amino acids. The CDR3 DNA sequence: TGTGCCATCAGTGATTTAGGGGGCCTGGGCACTGAAGCTTTCTTT. Encoded protein: CAISDLGGLGTEAFF.